This passage covers 8 T cell receptor beta chains from one sample sequenced in a study of shared clonotypes between healthy human individuals. CD8 cells classed as naive were CD45RO-negative and positively selected for CCR7, excluding terminally differentiated effector memory CD45RA+ cells. Assay: immunoSEQ multiplex PCR; the TCRdb copy retains only in-frame clones and omits some. In the table there are approximately 720,000 clones, around 90% of which are singletons. Sequences were obtained from naive CD8+ T cells sorted from blood. These receptors were collected from a man under 40 in good health.

The chain carries TRBV18 and TRBJ2-7; possibly TRBD1 or TRBD2 for D (5 bases each). Between the trimmed V and J ends, which lost 5 bases and 0 bases, there was a span of 17 bases. This CDR3 has 16 residues. Germline V lookup: CDR1 KGHSH, CDR2 LQKENI. CDR3 loop: CASSDRDGVRSYEQYF. In DNA, the CDR3 is TGTGCCAGCTCAGACCGGGACGGAGTTCGCTCCTACGAGCAGTACTTC.

This clone was picked up many times. The chain recombines TRBV7-2 with TRBJ2-7; TRBD2 matches at 7 bases. Germline V gene data show CDR1 as SGHTA and CDR2 as FQGNSA. V shed 6 bases and J 1 base; nucleotides not matched to a gene: 9. The CDR3 totals 15 residues. CDR3 DNA sequence: TGTGCCAGCAGTAAAGCTGCGGGAGTTTCCTACGAGCAGTACTTC. Translation gives CASSKAAGVSYEQYF.

The chain employs TRBV4-3 and TRBJ1-2; D gene uncertain. The germline V gene has CDR1 LGHNA and CDR2 YSLEER. Trimming took off 5 bases at V and 7 bases at J, with 26 bases between the two ends. This CDR3 has 17 residues. The CDR3 region is CASSAPLREGLGVGYTF. The CDR3 DNA follows: TGCGCCAGCAGCGCTCCTCTCCGGGAGGGTTTAGGTGTTGGCTACACCTTC.

The V and J genes are TRBV5-1 and TRBJ2-7, with unresolved D. The germline V gene has CDR1 SGHRS and CDR2 YFSETQ. V was trimmed by 2 bases and J by 0 bases, leaving 12 bases between them. This CDR3 is built from 15 residues. The CDR3 loop reads CASSLAQVSSYEQYF. The CDR3 DNA reads as TGCGCCAGCAGCTTAGCGCAGGTCAGCTCCTACGAGCAGTACTTC.

The V call is TRBV27, the J call TRBJ2-7; 9 bases fit TRBD1. The CDR3 runs to 15 residues. Looked up from germline, CDR1 is MNHEY and CDR2 is SMNVEV (reference sequence). The V segment lost 6 bases and the J segment 1 base; nucleotides outside the gene matches: 7. CDR3 protein: CASSRTGGASYEQYF. CDR3 nucleotides: TGTGCCAGCAGCCGCACAGGGGGCGCATCCTACGAGCAGTACTTC.

This sequence joins TRBV19 and TRBJ2-2; 14 positions agree with TRBD2. Germline V gene lookup returns CDR1 LNHDA and CDR2 SQIVND (reference sequence). The CDR3 covers 16 residues. With 11 bases clipped from V and 0 bases from J, the junction kept 5 bases outside the gene matches. CDR3 protein: CAVGLAGAANTGELFF. CDR3 nucleotide sequence: TGTGCCGTGGGACTAGCGGGAGCGGCGAACACCGGGGAGCTGTTTTTT.

The gene calls are TRBV11-2 and TRBJ1-5; D gene uncertain. Deletions cut 1 base from V and 1 base from J, with 5 bases between. The CDR3 spans 14 residues. Germline V gene lookup returns CDR1 SGHAT and CDR2 FQNNGV. Here the CDR3 reads CASSLVGSNQPQHF. Here the CDR3 DNA reads TGTGCCAGCAGCTTAGTGGGAAGCAATCAGCCCCAGCATTTT.

The chain carries TRBV19 and TRBJ2-1; 9 bases map to TRBD2. Germline CDR1 and CDR2: LNHDA and SQIVND (reference sequence). Losses at the gene ends were 7 bases for V and 10 bases for J; bases not matched to a gene: 8. The CDR3 totals 13 residues. Here the CDR3 DNA reads TGTGCCAGTACCCCGACTAGCGGATTCGAGCAGTTCTTC. Amino acid sequence: CASTPTSGFEQFF.